This T cell receptor (beta chain) was sequenced during a study of beta chain features in type 1 diabetes. Study-level findings and limits: A closer apparent resemblance between naive, central memory and Treg TCRB repertoires was seen in patients than in healthy donors. cDNA-based sequencing might over-represent cells highly expressing TCR.

Germline V gene data show CDR1 as LNHNV and CDR2 as YYDKDF (reference sequence). The CDR3 is made up of 15 amino acids. The V gene lost 6 bases and the J gene lost 0 bases, with 15 bases spanning the gap. As to this clone: Its antigen is still unknown.

Of the isolated RNA, all was reverse transcribed, and so the sequenced material was expressed TCRB transcripts. The table came from immunoSEQ multiplex PCR; TCRdb's copy has only in-frame clones and leaves some out. The sample holds nearly 250,000 clones, around an eighth seen once. Sorted populations all had greater than 95% purity. Material: naive CD4+ T cells from blood. The V gene is TRBV15, the J gene TRBJ2-7; a weak D match, TRBD2 (5 bases). The source is a woman between 40 and 50 years old in good health. The CDR3: CATRLATGSSYEQYF. The CDR3 DNA follows: TGTGCCACCAGGCTCGCCACGGGATCCTCCTACGAGCAGTACTTC.